This T cell receptor (beta chain) emerged from a study of blood T cell repertoires in COVID-19. As for the study in general: The United States, Italy and Spain supplied acute and convalescent COVID-19 samples. The cDNA or gDNA used as material had been derived from T cells, B-cell-depleted T cells, or PBMCs.

V lost 4 bases, J lost 8 bases, and 14 bases stayed unmatched. The CDR3 is 17 amino acids. In germline, CDR1 is SNHLY, CDR2 FYNNEI. Authors' methods: Reference gene primers were amplified, and this amplification served to estimate nucleated cell counts. Profiling relied on immunoSEQ multiplex PCR, and the TCRdb table lists in-frame clones only, not all of them. D and trimming were read from the DNA, whereas the V and J calls and clone size are those reported in that table. This sample carries around 99,000 clones, over 75% of them seen once, and the ten largest clones take about 6.6%. This receptor was obtained from a woman aged 50 to 65 with acute or convalescent COVID-19. Material: peripheral blood. This chain uses TRBV2 with TRBJ1-4; 9 bases are shared with TRBD1. The CDR3 nucleotides read TGTGCCAGCAGTGGTGGGACAGGGTCACCCGGTCGGGAAAAACTGTTTTTT. This translates into CASSGGTGSPGREKLFF.